A selection of T cell receptor beta chains follows, all from one sample in a study of OX40 agonist ivuxolimab in advanced cancers. Measured with immunoSEQ multiplex PCR; TCRdb has only the in-frame clones, and not every one. The table lists about 37,000 clones, approximately 80% of them singletons. Source: CD4+ or CD8+ T cells sorted from blood, taken in a trial of the OX40 agonist ivuxolimab. Source of these receptors: an adult with an advanced solid tumor such as melanoma, head and neck, liver or kidney cancer. The CDR3 runs from the conserved cysteine through the conserved F or W. The D gene is left open where the match is weak.

d_call: NA; v_call: TRBV7-2; j_call: TRBJ2-5; cdr3_aa: CASSRRVAEGGTQYF
d_call: TRBD2; v_call: TRBV7-9; j_call: TRBJ2-1; cdr3_aa: CASSPRTSGIYNEQFF
d_call: NA; v_call: TRBV7-9; j_call: TRBJ1-1; cdr3_aa: CASSLSGNTEAFF
d_call: NA; v_call: TRBV5-1; j_call: TRBJ1-2; cdr3_aa: CASSLETAYGYTF
d_call: NA; v_call: TRBV10-3; j_call: TRBJ2-7; cdr3_aa: CAISPGLPTALKQYF
d_call: TRBD1; v_call: TRBV18; j_call: TRBJ1-5; cdr3_aa: CASSPGTGNQPQHF
d_call: TRBD1; v_call: TRBV5-4; j_call: TRBJ1-2; cdr3_aa: CASSDRSGTGDVSGYTF
d_call: TRBD2; v_call: TRBV27; j_call: TRBJ2-1; cdr3_aa: CASSLPRLGLAGGPNEQFF
d_call: NA; v_call: TRBV12-5; j_call: TRBJ2-3; cdr3_aa: CASGLVGGDTQYF
d_call: NA; v_call: TRBV4-2; j_call: TRBJ2-3; cdr3_aa: CASSQPSSTDTQYF
d_call: NA; v_call: TRBV18; j_call: TRBJ2-5; cdr3_aa: CASSSGVNAETQYF
d_call: NA; v_call: TRBV15; j_call: TRBJ2-7; cdr3_aa: CAIRRDKAYEQYF
d_call: TRBD1; v_call: TRBV5-1; j_call: TRBJ2-7; cdr3_aa: CASSQGQGVSSYEQYF
d_call: NA; v_call: TRBV7-2; j_call: TRBJ1-1; cdr3_aa: CASSPSAATEAFF
d_call: NA; v_call: TRBV27; j_call: TRBJ1-2; cdr3_aa: CASSREGVDGYTF
d_call: TRBD1; v_call: TRBV6-5; j_call: TRBJ2-7; cdr3_aa: CASSPGTGVEQYF
d_call: NA; v_call: TRBV6-5; j_call: TRBJ1-1; cdr3_aa: CASSYGGGNTEAFF
d_call: TRBD1; v_call: TRBV9; j_call: TRBJ1-4; cdr3_aa: CASSGQGGGGNEKLFF
d_call: NA; v_call: TRBV9; j_call: TRBJ2-5; cdr3_aa: CASSPSDAKTQYF
d_call: NA; v_call: TRBV19; j_call: TRBJ2-3; cdr3_aa: CAREGTQYF
d_call: TRBD1; v_call: TRBV7-2; j_call: TRBJ2-7; cdr3_aa: CASSLEGAGGRGGQYF
d_call: TRBD2; v_call: TRBV15; j_call: TRBJ2-1; cdr3_aa: CATSRGRAGAYEQFF
d_call: NA; v_call: TRBV6-6; j_call: TRBJ2-7; cdr3_aa: CASSYSAGEQYF
d_call: TRBD2; v_call: TRBV10-2; j_call: TRBJ2-1; cdr3_aa: CASRSSGGYNEQFF
d_call: NA; v_call: TRBV7-2; j_call: TRBJ2-1; cdr3_aa: CASSLIHEQFF
d_call: NA; v_call: TRBV27; j_call: TRBJ2-5; cdr3_aa: CASSSERGGETQYF
d_call: NA; v_call: TRBV7-2; j_call: TRBJ1-2; cdr3_aa: CASSFAAYYGYTF
d_call: NA; v_call: TRBV6-1; j_call: TRBJ2-7; cdr3_aa: CASSEGGFFPYEQYF
d_call: TRBD2; v_call: TRBV5-5; j_call: TRBJ2-1; cdr3_aa: CASSLEAGGPYNEQFF
d_call: NA; v_call: TRBV5-4; j_call: TRBJ2-5; cdr3_aa: CASSTGKNAGLETQYF
d_call: NA; v_call: TRBV6-4; j_call: TRBJ2-3; cdr3_aa: CASSDSMALKYF
d_call: TRBD2; v_call: TRBV10-3; j_call: TRBJ2-3; cdr3_aa: CASSAEAGGIDTQYF
d_call: TRBD1; v_call: TRBV5-5; j_call: TRBJ1-5; cdr3_aa: CASSFEGASQPQHF
d_call: NA; v_call: TRBV5-4; j_call: TRBJ2-5; cdr3_aa: CASSLDNTYGATQYF
d_call: NA; v_call: TRBV19; j_call: TRBJ2-7; cdr3_aa: CASSAAFGSYEQYF
d_call: NA; v_call: TRBV28; j_call: TRBJ2-2; cdr3_aa: CASGLGGYTGELFF
d_call: NA; v_call: TRBV28; j_call: TRBJ2-7; cdr3_aa: CASRAAGASYEQYF
d_call: NA; v_call: TRBV7-9; j_call: TRBJ1-5; cdr3_aa: CASSFGQGNQPQHF
d_call: TRBD1; v_call: TRBV28; j_call: TRBJ1-5; cdr3_aa: CASRVVIQGGGRQPQHF
d_call: NA; v_call: TRBV7-6; j_call: TRBJ1-6; cdr3_aa: CASSSYFSPLHF
d_call: NA; v_call: TRBV27; j_call: TRBJ2-3; cdr3_aa: CATEGRGTDTQYF
d_call: NA; v_call: TRBV7-3; j_call: TRBJ1-1; cdr3_aa: CASSLTPRTEAFF
d_call: TRBD1; v_call: TRBV19; j_call: TRBJ1-2; cdr3_aa: CASSPSRTGAGGYTF
d_call: NA; v_call: TRBV2; j_call: TRBJ2-1; cdr3_aa: CASSSEEQFF
d_call: TRBD2; v_call: TRBV4-3; j_call: TRBJ2-7; cdr3_aa: CASSQTSGSFHEQYF
d_call: NA; v_call: TRBV27; j_call: TRBJ2-7; cdr3_aa: CASKFTGRLYEQYF